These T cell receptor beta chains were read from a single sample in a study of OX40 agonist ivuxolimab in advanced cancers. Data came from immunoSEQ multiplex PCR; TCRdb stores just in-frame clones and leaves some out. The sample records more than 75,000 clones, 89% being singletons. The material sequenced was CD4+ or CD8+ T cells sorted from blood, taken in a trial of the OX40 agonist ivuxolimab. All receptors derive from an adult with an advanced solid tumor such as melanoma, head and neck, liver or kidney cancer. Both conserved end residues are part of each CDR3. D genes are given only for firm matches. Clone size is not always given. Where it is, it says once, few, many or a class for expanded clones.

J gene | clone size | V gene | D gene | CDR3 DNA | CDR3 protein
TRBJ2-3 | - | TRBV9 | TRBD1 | TGTGCCAGCAGCGCACCGGGACAGGGGGCGGCGGATACGCAGTATTTT | CASSAPGQGAADTQYF
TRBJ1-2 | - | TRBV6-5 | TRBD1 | TGTGCCACCGGGACGGCCGGGACAGGGGGCGGCTACACCTTC | CATGTAGTGGGYTF
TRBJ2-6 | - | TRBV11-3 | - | TGTGCCAGCAGCTTAGGTGGGACCTCTGGGGCCAACGTCCTGACTTTC | CASSLGGTSGANVLTF
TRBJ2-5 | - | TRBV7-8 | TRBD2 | TGTGCCAGCCGCGGGAGGGTACGTTTTCCCGACCACCGGGAGACCCAGTACTTC | CASRGRVRFPDHRETQYF
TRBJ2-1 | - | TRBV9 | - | TGTGCCAGCAGCGCCATTTTCACCTACAATGAGCAGTTCTTC | CASSAIFTYNEQFF
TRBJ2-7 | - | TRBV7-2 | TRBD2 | TGTGCCAGCGGAGCGGGCGGGGGTGAGCAGTACTTC | CASGAGGGEQYF
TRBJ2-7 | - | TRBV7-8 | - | TGTGCCAGCAGCTTAGCGGGGGCTAGCGGAAGCTACGAGCAGTACTTC | CASSLAGASGSYEQYF
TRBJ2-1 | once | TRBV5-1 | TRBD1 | TGCGCCAGCAGCACCGGGACAGGGGACTACAATGAGCAGTTCTTC | CASSTGTGDYNEQFF
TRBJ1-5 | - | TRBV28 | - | TGTGCCAGCAGTTTAGATAGCAATCAGCCCCAGCATTTT | CASSLDSNQPQHF
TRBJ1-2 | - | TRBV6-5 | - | TGTGCCAGCTATAGGAGACAGATGAACTATGGCTACACCTTC | CASYRRQMNYGYTF
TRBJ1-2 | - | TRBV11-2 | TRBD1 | TGTGCCAGCAGCTTAGGAGGACAGGACTCGAACTATGGCTACACCTTC | CASSLGGQDSNYGYTF